This TCR beta chain was captured in a study of blood T cell repertoires in COVID-19. Germline CDR1 KGHSH, CDR2 LQKENI. Trimming removed 1 base from V and 4 bases from J, with 14 bases in between. CDR3 size: 16 residues. Patients at the Seattle site were enrolled during active infection and followed longitudinally. Authors' analysis steps: Nucleated cell number was recorded as an estimate derived from reference gene primer amplification. Data came from immunoSEQ multiplex PCR; TCRdb stores just in-frame clones and leaves some out. V and J calls and clone size are copied from that table; D and trimming were computed from the DNA. The data hold some 240,000 clones, with about 81% observed a single time.

The sample consisted of peripheral blood. This clonotype was sampled from a woman in her sixties or seventies with COVID-19, enrolled during active disease. The chain has TRBV18 and TRBJ1-5, with D possibly matching TRBD1 (5 bases). The CDR3 sequence: CASSPLGRQQNQPQHF. CDR3 bases: TGTGCCAGCTCACCACTCGGCCGACAGCAGAATCAGCCCCAGCATTTT.